This T cell receptor beta chain came from a study of control samples from healthy donors and cancer patients. This clone was observed a single time. Clones were read by immunoSEQ multiplex PCR, and TCRdb kept only the in-frame ones, dropping some. This repertoire shows roughly 150,000 clones, about 94% found once; its top ten account for under 2.5%. Between the trimmed V and J ends, which lost 0 bases and 8 bases, there was a span of 16 bases. CDR3 length: 16 residues. CDR1 LGHDT and CDR2 YNNKEL come from the germline V gene (reference sequence). The chain employs TRBV3-1 (or the pseudogene TRBV3-2) and TRBJ1-4; possibly TRBD1 for D (6 bases). The receptor's source is a man aged 45-65 years in good health. The sequenced sample was blood. The CDR3 reads CASSQDRTGRTEKLFF. The CDR3 DNA follows: TGTGCCAGCAGCCAAGATCGAACAGGGAGGACCGAAAAACTGTTTTTT.